The 14 T cell receptor beta chains below come from one sample, sequenced in a study of blood T cells in healthy people across ages. The second PCR ran 7 to 11 cycles with a sample-barcoded 5' primer and J-beta primers. Each CDR3 protein gets one entry after TCRdb re-called the 5' RACE reads with MiXCR. The table records approximately 700,000 distinct CDR3 sequences, approximately 29% of them present only once. Sequencing input: blood. The receptors come from a woman at least 80 years old in good health.

This clonotype was observed at least ten times. CDR3 DNA sequence: TGTGCCAGCAGTTTCGTGGGACAGGGGCTAGGGACCCAGTACTTC. As protein: CASSFVGQGLGTQYF. The chain combines TRBV12-3 or TRBV12-4 with TRBJ2-7, with 10 bases identical to TRBD1. The J call may be wrong; the DNA end is better matched by TRBJ2-5. The CDR3 sequence is 15 residues long.

This clonotype was seen more than once but under ten times. The chain combines TRBV3-1 with TRBJ2-5; TRBD1 agrees at 12 bases. V lost 5 bases and J lost 11; bases outside the gene matches: 15. Germline CDR1 and CDR2: LGHDT and YNNKEL (reference sequence). This CDR3 is 16 amino acids long. CDR3 sequence: CASSLEGTGGFDEQYF. CDR3 nucleotides: TGTGCCAGCAGCTTAGAGGGGACAGGGGGCTTCGATGAGCAGTACTTC.

This clonotype has at least ten counts. The chain combines TRBV7-2 with TRBJ2-7, with D unresolved. The germline V gene encodes CDR1 SGHTA and CDR2 FQGNSA. The CDR3 sequence is 12 residues long. V was shortened by 4 bases and J by 5 bases, with 9 bases between the two germline ends. CDR3 sequence (DNA): TGTGCCAGCAGCTCGTACAGCAACGAGCAGTACTTC. Protein product: CASSSYSNEQYF.

CDR3 loop: CSASGGSSHTDTQYF. The CDR3 DNA is TGCAGTGCTAGTGGGGGCTCGAGCCATACAGATACGCAGTATTTT. V and J are TRBV20-1 and TRBJ2-3; TRBD1 is a possible D gene (6 bases). The V gene lost 3 bases and the J gene lost 3 bases, with 16 bases spanning the gap. Germline V lookup: CDR1 DFQATT, CDR2 SNEGSKA (reference sequence). The CDR3 spans 15 residues.

The chain joins TRBV7-6 to TRBJ2-1; 9 bases are a match to TRBD2. V gave up 4 bases and J gave up 6 bases; unmatched junction bases: 13. This CDR3 spans 17 amino acids. Germline CDR1 is SGHVS and CDR2 is FNYEAQ. CDR3 coding DNA: TGTGCCAGCAGCTCTTTAGCGGGAGTTTCTAAGGGCAATGAGCAGTTCTTC. This translates into CASSSLAGVSKGNEQFF.

The V call is TRBV5-1, the J call TRBJ1-1; D not resolved. Germline CDR1 is SGHRS and CDR2 is YFSETQ. V lost 5 bases and J lost 1, with 15 bases in between. This CDR3 is built from 15 residues. CDR3 nucleotides: TGCGCCAGCAGATCGATAGGCAGGCGGAACACTGAAGCTTTCTTT. The encoded protein is CASRSIGRRNTEAFF.

Concerning this clonotype itself: It may be a read error: a sequence one base away is much more abundant. The J gene is TRBJ2-5, the V gene TRBV30; D is undetermined. Germline V gene sequence: CDR1 GTSNPN, CDR2 SVGIG (reference sequence). CDR3 length: 11 residues. V gave up 3 bases and J gave up 11 bases, with 13 bases separating them. The CDR3 bases are TGTGCCTGGAGGGTACCCCATGAGCAGTACTTC. Amino acids: CAWRVPHEQYF.

The rearrangement uses TRBV20-1 and TRBJ2-7; 10 bases map to TRBD1. The germline V gene encodes CDR1 DFQATT and CDR2 SNEGSKA (reference sequence). CDR3 length equals 14 residues. Unmatched junction bases numbered 8, after V lost 4 bases and J lost 5 bases. The CDR3: CSATGQGTDHEQYF. The CDR3 DNA is TGCAGTGCTACGGGACAGGGGACGGACCACGAGCAGTACTTC.

Worth noting for this clonotype: One end of the junction does not line up with germline, which may come from a read error. The chain joins TRBV7-7 to TRBJ2-3, with TRBD1 matching over 7 bases. Looked up from germline, CDR1 is SSHAT and CDR2 is FNYEAQ (reference sequence). The CDR3 is made up of 15 amino acids. This CDR3 reads CASSPTTTGSDTQYF. The CDR3 DNA reads TGTGCTAGCAGCCCCACCACGACAGGGTCAGATACGCAGTATTTT.

This clonotype was detected ten times or more. This chain links TRBV20-1 with TRBJ1-1, with 11 bases lining up with TRBD1. CDR1 and CDR2 from the germline V gene are DFQATT and SNEGSKA (reference sequence). The CDR3 is 14 residues long. The V segment lost 4 bases and the J segment 4 bases; nucleotides outside the gene matches: 5. The CDR3 protein is CSAKDRGRGTEAFF. The CDR3 nucleotides read TGCAGTGCTAAGGACAGGGGGCGAGGCACTGAAGCTTTCTTT.

This clonotype has ten or more counts. The chain employs TRBV7-2 and TRBJ1-2; 11 nucleotides agree with TRBD1. Per the germline V gene, CDR1 is SGHTA and CDR2 is FQGNSA. The CDR3 consists of 14 residues. The trim removed 5 bases at V and 2 bases at J, leaving 1 base unmatched. CDR3 protein: CASSGDRGNYGYTF. Here the CDR3 DNA reads TGTGCCAGCAGCGGGGACAGGGGGAACTATGGCTACACCTTC. The full variable domain, rest sourced from reference TRBV7-2 and TRBJ1-2, is GAGVSQSPSNKVTEKGKDVELRCDPISGHTALYWYRQSLGQGLEFLIYFQGNSAPDKSGLPSDRFSAERTGGSVSTLTIQRTQQEDSAVYLCASSGDRGNYGYTFGSGTRLTVV.

This clonotype has ten or more counts. This chain connects TRBV7-6 to TRBJ1-1; TRBD1 is a possible D gene (5 bases). The CDR3 has 15 residues. Germline CDR1 is SGHVS and CDR2 is FNYEAQ. Trimming took 1 base from V and 4 from J, leaving 13 bases between them. The CDR3 loop is CASSLVPDGGTEAFF. CDR3 DNA: TGTGCCAGCAGCTTAGTGCCCGACGGGGGCACTGAAGCTTTCTTT.

This clonotype showed up just a few times. This sequence joins TRBV10-3 and TRBJ2-2, with TRBD1 matching over 9 bases. The trim removed 8 bases at V and 7 bases at J, leaving 5 bases unmatched. CDR3 length equals 13 residues. From germline, CDR1 is ENHRY and CDR2 SYGVKD. CDR3 protein: CAIGTGKFGELFF. CDR3 nucleotides: TGTGCCATCGGGACAGGGAAATTCGGGGAGCTGTTTTTT.

This clonotype occurred many times. This chain uses TRBV28 with TRBJ2-7; 9 bases fit TRBD1. V gave up 11 bases and J gave up 5 bases; unmatched junction bases: 7. The germline V gene has CDR1 MDHEN and CDR2 SYDVKM. The CDR3 has 12 amino acids. CDR3 nucleotides: TGTGCCTCAGGGACAGGGCACAACGAGCAGTACTTC. This sequence encodes CASGTGHNEQYF.